One and the same sample provided the 28 T cell receptor beta chains below, sequenced in a study of blood T cell repertoires in COVID-19. Repertoires were generated with immunoSEQ multiplex PCR, while TCRdb's copy carries only in-frame clones and drops some. The profile covers around 400,000 clones, with around 83% appearing a single time and less than 6% taken by the ten largest. Sequencing was carried out using PBMCs or T cells enriched from blood (not recorded which). The receptors come from a woman in her fifties or sixties who had recovered from COVID-19.

This chain uses TRBV5-6 with TRBJ2-7, with D unresolved. Germline loops: CDR1 SGHDT, CDR2 YYEEEE. The ends were cut back, 0 bases at V and 2 bases at J, with 9 bases in the middle. This CDR3 has 14 residues. The CDR3: CASSLVSYAYEQYF. CDR3 nucleotides: TGTGCCAGCAGCTTGGTCTCGTATGCCTACGAGCAGTACTTC.

The V and J genes are TRBV7-2 and TRBJ1-2; 10 nucleotides line up with TRBD1. Per germline, CDR1 SGHTA and CDR2 FQGNSA. This CDR3 comprises 15 residues. With 1 base clipped from V and 6 bases from J, the junction kept 5 bases outside the gene matches. The CDR3 nucleotides read TGTGCCAGCAGCTTAGATTTCGGGACAGGGGATGGCTACACCTTC. It encodes CASSLDFGTGDGYTF. Full variable domain (remainder filled in from reference TRBV7-2 and TRBJ1-2): GAGVSQSPSNKVTEKGKDVELRCDPISGHTALYWYRQSLGQGLEFLIYFQGNSAPDKSGLPSDRFSAERTGGSVSTLTIQRTQQEDSAVYLCASSLDFGTGDGYTFGSGTRLTVV.

DNA of the CDR3: TGTGCCAGCAGGGACAGGGACGACACTGAAGCTTTCTTT. Its protein is CASRDRDDTEAFF. The chain carries TRBV6-5 and TRBJ1-1; TRBD1 aligns across 8 bases. J was trimmed by 3 bases and V by 6 bases; bases with no gene match: 3. The CDR3 covers 13 residues. The V gene's germline CDR1 is MNHEY and CDR2 SVGAGI.

The chain couples TRBV13 to TRBJ1-1, with D possibly being TRBD1 (5 bases). The V and J ends lost 0 bases and 0 bases respectively, with 8 bases between them. CDR3 length: 15 residues. Germline CDR1 PRHDT, CDR2 FYEKMQ (reference sequence). CDR3: CASSLGRVLNTEAFF. The DNA for the CDR3 is TGTGCCAGCAGCTTAGGCAGGGTATTGAACACTGAAGCTTTCTTT.

The chain couples TRBV6-5 to TRBJ1-2; 7 bases are shared with TRBD1. Germline CDR1 MNHEY, CDR2 SVGAGI. Losses at the gene ends were 2 bases for V and 8 bases for J; bases not matched to a gene: 14. The CDR3 contains 16 residues. The CDR3 here is CASSYLPTGSFVGYTF. The CDR3 nucleotides read TGTGCCAGCAGTTACCTCCCGACAGGGAGCTTCGTGGGCTACACCTTC.

The V gene is TRBV11-1, the J gene TRBJ1-1, with 7 bases aligning to TRBD1. Trimming removed 2 bases from V and 5 bases from J; junction bases left unmatched: 8. Germline-derived CDR1 and CDR2 are SGHAT and FQDESV (reference sequence). The CDR3 consists of 15 residues. In DNA, the CDR3 is TGTGCCAGCAGCTTAATGCAGGGGGTAGGGACTGAAGCTTTCTTT. Its translation: CASSLMQGVGTEAFF.

The V gene is TRBV3-1 (or the pseudogene TRBV3-2), the J gene TRBJ1-2; the match to TRBD1 covers 7 bases. CDR3 length equals 14 residues. Germline V gene lookup returns CDR1 LGHDT and CDR2 YNNKEL (reference sequence). The J segment lost 5 bases and the V segment lost 5 bases, leaving 8 bases of the junction unmatched. The chain's CDR3 is CASSTGTVSYGYTF. The CDR3 region has the DNA TGTGCCAGCAGCACCGGGACAGTTTCATATGGCTACACCTTC.

The chain couples TRBV11-2 to TRBJ1-4; D may be TRBD1 (6 bases). Germline CDR1 and CDR2: SGHAT and FQNNGV. The CDR3 totals 16 residues. Between the trimmed V and J ends, which lost 4 bases and 0 bases, there was a span of 12 bases. The CDR3 DNA is TGTGCCAGCAGCTCTTGGACAGCTGCAACTAATGAAAAACTGTTTTTT. This codes for CASSSWTAATNEKLFF.

Sample share makes this clone medium-sized. The chain carries TRBV11-2 and TRBJ2-7; D not resolved. V lost 5 bases to trimming and J lost 1 base, with 3 bases between them. Germline V gene sequence: CDR1 SGHAT, CDR2 FQNNGV. The CDR3 has 11 residues. The CDR3 is CASSRSYEQYF. CDR3 in DNA: TGTGCCAGCAGCCGGTCCTACGAGCAGTACTTC.

This chain uses TRBV7-8 with TRBJ1-6; no firm D call. The CDR3 spans 14 residues. Germline V gene data show CDR1 as SGHVS and CDR2 as FQNEAQ. Between the trimmed V and J ends, which lost 5 bases and 4 bases, there was a span of 9 bases. The CDR3: CASSTTQYNSPLHF. The CDR3 bases are TGTGCCAGCAGCACAACACAGTATAATTCACCCCTCCACTTT.

The count of this clone is one. The chain recombines TRBV7-2 with TRBJ2-7, with 7 bases lining up with TRBD1. V dropped 5 bases and J dropped 1; count of bases not matched to a gene: 5. CDR3 length: 14 amino acids. Per germline, CDR1 SGHTA and CDR2 FQGNSA. The CDR3 reads CASSRDSHSYEQYF. The CDR3 DNA sequence: TGTGCCAGCAGCCGGGACAGCCATTCCTACGAGCAGTACTTC.

V is TRBV3-1 (or the pseudogene TRBV3-2) and J is TRBJ2-5, with D uncertain. CDR3 length equals 14 residues. CDR1 and CDR2 from the germline V gene are LGHDT and YNNKEL (reference sequence). V was clipped by 1 base and J by 1 base, with 7 bases between them. CDR3 sequence (DNA): TGTGCCAGCAGCCAAGGAAGCTCCCAAGAGACCCAGTACTTC. This encodes CASSQGSSQETQYF.

This chain uses TRBV11-3 with TRBJ2-7; 9 nucleotides line up with TRBD1. This CDR3 has 13 residues. Trimming cost V 3 bases and J 7 bases; bases outside gene matches: 4. Germline lookup yields CDR1 SGHNT and CDR2 YENEEA. The CDR3: CASSLTGGYEQYF. CDR3 DNA sequence: TGTGCCAGCAGCTTGACAGGGGGATATGAGCAGTACTTC.

This clone was picked up a small number of times. The CDR3: CASSPNRGNSPLHF. DNA of the CDR3: TGTGCCAGCAGCCCAAACAGGGGAAATTCACCCCTCCACTTT. J is TRBJ1-6 and V is TRBV13, with 7 bases lining up with TRBD1. Trimming took 5 bases from V and 7 from J; bases not matched to a gene: 5. This CDR3 comprises 14 residues. CDR1 is PRHDT and CDR2 is FYEKMQ in the germline V gene (reference sequence). The variable domain in full, completed from reference TRBV13 and TRBJ1-6, reads AAGVIQSPRHLIKEKRETATLKCYPIPRHDTVYWYQQGPGQDPQFLISFYEKMQSDKGSIPDRFSAQQFSDYHSELNMSSLELGDSALYFCASSPNRGNSPLHFGNGTRLTVT.

The chain has TRBV7-6 and TRBJ1-3, with TRBD1 as a possible D gene (6 bases). V was trimmed by 1 base and J by 0 bases, leaving 19 bases between them. The CDR3 is made up of 19 amino acids. The germline V gene has CDR1 SGHVS and CDR2 FNYEAQ. The DNA for the CDR3 is TGTGCCAGCAGCTTAGTCCCGTTGACAGGACAAAGCTCTGGAAACACCATATATTTT. Its protein product is CASSLVPLTGQSSGNTIYF.

This clone was counted a few times. The rearrangement uses TRBV2 and TRBJ1-5; D is unclear. V shed 6 bases and J shed 2 bases, with 20 bases lying between them. The CDR3 runs to 17 residues. Germline CDR1 reads SNHLY; CDR2 reads FYNNEI. CDR3 coding DNA: TGTGCCAGCAGCGAGACTCGCCCCTGGGGAGGCAATCAGCCCCAGCATTTT. It specifies CASSETRPWGGNQPQHF.

The V gene is TRBV11-3, the J gene TRBJ2-7, with D uncertain. Trimming pared 4 bases from V and 3 bases from J, leaving 13 bases between. The CDR3 totals 14 residues. CDR1 and CDR2 from the germline V gene are SGHNT and YENEEA. CDR3 loop: CASSSPEAIYEQYF. Written as DNA, the CDR3 is TGTGCCAGCAGCTCCCCCGAGGCTATCTACGAGCAGTACTTC.

This clone came up once. This chain links TRBV12-5 with TRBJ2-5; 8 bases fit TRBD1. The CDR3 sequence is 15 residues long. V was pared by 4 bases and J by 2 bases, with 6 bases of the junction left unmatched. CDR1 LGHNT and CDR2 FRNRAP come from the germline V gene. The CDR3 DNA reads TGTGCTAGTGGTTCCGGACAGGGTCAGCAAGAGACCCAGTACTTC. Protein sequence: CASGSGQGQQETQYF.

This chain joins TRBV30 and TRBJ1-6, with D unresolved. V was shortened by 0 bases and J by 4 bases, with 7 bases between the two germline ends. Germline CDR1 reads GTSNPN; CDR2 reads SVGIG (reference sequence). The CDR3 is 14 amino acids. The CDR3 bases are TGTGCCTGGAGTGTAGAGAAATATAATTCACCCCTCCACTTT. Amino acids: CAWSVEKYNSPLHF.

The chain uses TRBV19 and TRBJ2-1; 11 nucleotides line up with TRBD2. Trimming cost V 2 bases and J 4 bases; bases outside gene matches: 4. In germline, CDR1 is LNHDA, CDR2 SQIVND (reference sequence). This CDR3 comprises 16 residues. In nucleotides, the CDR3 is TGTGCCAGTAGTATAACTAGCGGGAGCAGGTACAATGAGCAGTTCTTC. This translates into CASSITSGSRYNEQFF.

The table lists this clone with a few counts. This chain connects TRBV2 to TRBJ1-5, with D possibly matching TRBD1 (5 bases). Trimming left V 4 bases short and J 2 bases short, with 18 bases between. Per the germline V gene, CDR1 is SNHLY and CDR2 is FYNNEI. The CDR3 sequence is 17 residues long. CDR3 protein: CASSGWLGTGGNQPQHF. For the CDR3, the DNA is TGTGCCAGCAGTGGTTGGTTAGGGACTGGGGGCAATCAGCCCCAGCATTTT. Full variable domain (remainder filled in from reference TRBV2 and TRBJ1-5): EPEVTQTPSHQVTQMGQEVILRCVPISNHLYFYWYRQILGQKVEFLVSFYNNEISEKSEIFDDQFSVERPDGSNFTLKIRSTKLEDSAMYFCASSGWLGTGGNQPQHFGDGTRLSIL.

J is TRBJ1-5 and V is TRBV5-5; 8 bases map to TRBD1. Looked up from germline, CDR1 is SGHKS and CDR2 is YYEKEE (reference sequence). The CDR3 length is 15 residues. The V gene end was trimmed by 4 bases and the J gene end by 2 bases; junction bases not matched to a gene: 5. CDR3 amino acids: CASSIDRGGNQPQHF. In nucleotides, the CDR3 is TGTGCCAGCAGCATAGACAGGGGAGGCAATCAGCCCCAGCATTTT. The full variable domain, in which reference TRBV5-5 and TRBJ1-5 provide the parts outside the CDR3, is DAGVTQSPTHLIKTRGQQVTLRCSPISGHKSVSWYQQVLGQGPQFIFQYYEKEERGRGNFPDRFSARQFPNYSSELNVNALLLGDSALYLCASSIDRGGNQPQHFGDGTRLSIL.

V usage is TRBV7-6 and J usage is TRBJ2-3, with no clear D. The CDR3 is made up of 14 amino acids. V lost 4 bases and J 0 bases, leaving 8 bases between the germline ends. Germline V gene lookup returns CDR1 SGHVS and CDR2 FNYEAQ. Here the CDR3 DNA reads TGTGCCAGCAGCTCCCAGGCCAGCACAGATACGCAGTATTTT. This sequence encodes CASSSQASTDTQYF.

The rearrangement links TRBV27 to TRBJ1-2; no clear D gene. The CDR3 loop spans 12 amino acids. Germline V gene data show CDR1 as MNHEY and CDR2 as SMNVEV (reference sequence). Deletions cut 5 bases from V and 1 base from J, with 5 bases between. For the CDR3, the DNA is TGTGCCAGCAGTCGGGGTAACTATGGCTACACCTTC. Its protein is CASSRGNYGYTF.

CDR3 region: CASSLAGEGYTF. The CDR3 nucleotides are TGTGCCAGCAGTCTGGCCGGGGAGGGCTACACCTTC. This chain connects TRBV11-3 to TRBJ1-2, with unresolved D. Germline values: CDR1 SGHNT, CDR2 YENEEA. The ends were cut back, 6 bases at V and 8 bases at J, with 13 bases in the middle. This CDR3 has 12 residues.

As to this clone: An end of the junction differs from the germline gene, which may be a read error. The CDR3 spells CASSQDPPRLGADTQYF. The CDR3, as DNA: TGCGCCAGCAGTCAAGACCCACCGCGACTAGGGGCAGATACGCAGTATTTT. J is TRBJ2-3 and V is TRBV4-1; D is possibly TRBD2 (6 bases). The germline V gene encodes CDR1 MGHRA and CDR2 YSYEKL. The CDR3 covers 17 residues.

This chain joins TRBV19 and TRBJ1-2; 8 nucleotides line up with TRBD1. This CDR3 is 13 amino acids long. CDR1 LNHDA and CDR2 SQIVND come from the germline V gene (reference sequence). Losses at the gene ends were 4 bases for V and 6 bases for J; bases not matched to a gene: 4. CDR3 coding DNA: TGTGCCAGTAGTAGGACAGGGAACCATGGCTACACCTTC. This sequence encodes CASSRTGNHGYTF.

J is TRBJ1-2 and V is TRBV7-8; no definite D call. With 1 base removed from V and 3 bases from J, the gap between germline ends came to 6 bases. The CDR3 runs to 13 residues. Germline CDR1 SGHVS, CDR2 FQNEAQ. CDR3 coding DNA: TGTGCCAGCAGCTTAGTGCGGGACTATGGCTACACCTTC. Residues: CASSLVRDYGYTF.